This T cell receptor beta chain was observed in a study of T cell changes during pregnancy in multiple sclerosis. Germline V lookup: CDR1 MNHNY, CDR2 SVGAGI (reference sequence). J lost 6 bases, V lost 5 bases, and 7 bases had no gene match. The CDR3 spans 14 residues. The method was immunoSEQ multiplex PCR; TCRdb's version includes in-frame clones alone and lacks a portion of them. The data contain about 80,000 clones, roughly 91% of them singletons. Sequencing used peripheral blood, obtained after pregnancy. The sequence came from a female donor in good health, enrolled as a control in a pregnancy study. V usage is TRBV6-6 and J usage is TRBJ2-1; TRBD2 matches 7 bases. CDR3 DNA: TGTGCCAGCAGTCTGGGGAGGGCCACCAATGAGCAGTTCTTC. It encodes CASSLGRATNEQFF.